Each of the 3 T cell receptor beta chains below was sequenced from the same sample in a study of metastatic and nonmetastatic thyroid tumors (TCRdb year 2020). No patient had received any treatment before thyroid surgery. Library method: PCR. The sequencer listed for this sample is Illumina HiSeq 4000. TCRdb trimmed public reads at Q25 via fastp, called clones via MiXCR and kept in-frame beta chains. Here the sample has fewer than 18,000 clones; roughly a quarter occur a single time. The top ten constitute around 7.7% of the sample. Material: tumor tissue. The receptors originated from a female donor with papillary thyroid cancer or a benign thyroid nodule (not recorded which). Some clones in this sample may be carry-over from other donors' samples.

This clone was picked up a small number of times. This sequence joins TRBV18 and TRBJ2-7, with 8 nucleotides matching TRBD1. The CDR3 consists of 14 residues. Trimming removed 2 bases from V and 2 bases from J; junction bases left unmatched: 2. Germline CDR1 is KGHSH and CDR2 is LQKENI. CDR3 protein: CASSPSDRAYEQYF. CDR3 nucleotide sequence: TGTGCCAGCTCACCATCGGACAGGGCCTACGAGCAGTACTTC.

The chain recombines TRBV7-3 with TRBJ2-7; D is unclear. Trimming removed 1 base at V and 0 bases at J, with 4 bases between. The CDR3 has 13 residues. Germline values: CDR1 SGHTA, CDR2 FQGTGA. The DNA of the CDR3 is TGTGCCAGCAGCTTAAAGCCCTCCTACGAGCAGTACTTC. Its translation: CASSLKPSYEQYF.

A word on this clone: The junction does not match germline at one end; this may be a read error. The rearrangement uses TRBV12-3 or TRBV12-4 and TRBJ1-5, with 8 bases matching TRBD1. There are 14 residues in the CDR3. The CDR3 DNA follows: TGTGTCAGCAACGGACAGGGTTTATCTCAGCCCCAGCATTTT. Protein product: CVSNGQGLSQPQHF.